The source of this TCR beta chain is a study of blood T cells in healthy people across ages. Study as a whole: Capturing about one barcoded beta molecule per two T cells was achieved by template switching.

The CDR3 is 14 amino acids. Germline V gene data show CDR1 as SGHRS and CDR2 as YFSETQ. V trimming: 0 bases; J trimming: 4 bases; junction bases outside the gene matches: 4. The table lists this clonotype with many counts. Its antigen is still unknown. Study-wide findings and caveats: Compared with aged donors, long-lived donors showed fewer expanded clones, suggesting selection.

A second 7 to 11 cycle PCR used barcoded and J-beta primers. TCRdb independently ran MiXCR on the 5' RACE reads; one entry per CDR3 protein. The table has hundreds of thousands of distinct CDR3 sequences, less than 45% seen once. The V call is TRBV5-1, the J call TRBJ2-7; the match to TRBD1 covers 7 bases. Source material: blood. The receptor comes from a man older than 75 in good health. The CDR3 protein is CASSLVGTEYEQYF. CDR3 sequence (DNA): TGCGCCAGCAGCTTGGTTGGGACAGAGTACGAGCAGTACTTC. The full variable domain, in which reference TRBV5-1 and TRBJ2-7 provide the parts outside the CDR3, is KAGVTQTPRYLIKTRGQQVTLSCSPISGHRSVSWYQQTPGQGLQFLFEYFSETQRNKGNFPGRFSGRQFSNSRSEMNVSTLELGDSALYLCASSLVGTEYEQYFGPGTRLTVT.